This T cell receptor beta chain was identified in a study of patients and donors after allogeneic stem cell transplantation. V gave up 4 bases and J gave up 7 bases, with 10 bases separating them. Germline V CDR1 and CDR2: SQVTM, ANQGSEA. The CDR3 has 12 amino acids. TCRdb used MiXCR to reprocess the RT-PCR reads, holding one entry per CDR3 protein. The sample includes roughly 200,000 distinct CDR3 sequences, roughly 38% seen only once; the top ten take 11%. V gene TRBV29-1 combines with J gene TRBJ1-4; D ambiguous. The receptor was derived from a human donor who was either an allogeneic HSCT recipient or a stem cell or donor lymphocyte infusion donor (not recorded which). It is not recorded whose cells these are; they may come from a transplant donor. Sequencing used blood, either unsorted or a sorted T cell fraction (not recorded which). The CDR3 spells CSVGFSGEKLFF. In DNA form, the CDR3 reads TGCAGCGTTGGCTTTTCGGGTGAAAAACTGTTTTTT.